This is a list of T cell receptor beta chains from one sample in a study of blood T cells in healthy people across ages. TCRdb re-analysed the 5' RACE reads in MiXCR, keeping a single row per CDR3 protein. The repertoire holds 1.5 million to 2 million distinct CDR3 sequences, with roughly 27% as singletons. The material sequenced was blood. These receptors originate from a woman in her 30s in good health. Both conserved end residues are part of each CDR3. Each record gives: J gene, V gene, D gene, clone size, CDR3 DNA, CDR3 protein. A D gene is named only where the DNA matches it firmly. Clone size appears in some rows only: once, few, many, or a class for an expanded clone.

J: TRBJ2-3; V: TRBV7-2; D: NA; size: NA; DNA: TGTGCCAGCAGCTTCGTTAGCGCTACCGCCGATACGCAGTATTTT; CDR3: CASSFVSATADTQYF
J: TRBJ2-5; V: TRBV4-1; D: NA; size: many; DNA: TGCGCCAGCAGCCAAGATTCGGTGCTAGCGAGAGAGACCCAGTACTTC; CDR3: CASSQDSVLARETQYF
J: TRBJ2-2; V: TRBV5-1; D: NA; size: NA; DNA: TGCGCCAGCAGGTCCCGGGATTCCATCGGGGAGCTGTTTTTT; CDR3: CASRSRDSIGELFF
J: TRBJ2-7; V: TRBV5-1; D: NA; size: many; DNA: TGCGCCAGCAGCTTGAGTTATGCGGCCTCCTACGAGCAGTACTTC; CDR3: CASSLSYAASYEQYF
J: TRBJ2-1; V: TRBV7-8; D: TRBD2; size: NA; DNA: TGTGCCAGCAGCGTTGGGCTAGCGGGAGGGCCTGAGCAGTTCTTC; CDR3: CASSVGLAGGPEQFF
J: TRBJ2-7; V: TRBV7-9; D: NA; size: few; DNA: TGTACCAGCAGCCGAAAGACAGGACCCGAGCAGTACTTC; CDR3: CTSSRKTGPEQYF
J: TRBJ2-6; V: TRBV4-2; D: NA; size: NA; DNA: TGTGCCAGCAGCCAAGTTCGTAGCTCTGGGGCCAACGTCCGGACTTTC; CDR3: CASSQVRSSGANVRTF
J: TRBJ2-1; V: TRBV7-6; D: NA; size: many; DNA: TGTGCCAGCAGCTTAATGTCGGGAGACAATGAGCAGTTCTTC; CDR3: CASSLMSGDNEQFF
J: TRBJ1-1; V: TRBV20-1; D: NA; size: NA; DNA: TGCAGTGCTAGAGGGGGCAGGAACACTGAAGCTTTCTTT; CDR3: CSARGGRNTEAFF
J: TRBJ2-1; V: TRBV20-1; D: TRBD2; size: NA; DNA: TGCAGTGCTCCCGCTCGCGGGGGGTCCTATGAGCAGTTCTTC; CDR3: CSAPARGGSYEQFF
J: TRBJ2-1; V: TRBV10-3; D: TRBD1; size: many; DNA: TGTGCCATCAGAGGGGACAGCGAAATGGAGCAGTTCTTC; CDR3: CAIRGDSEMEQFF
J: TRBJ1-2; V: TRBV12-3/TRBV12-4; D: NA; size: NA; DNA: TGTGCCAGCATCGACAGGAATGGCTACACCTTC; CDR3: CASIDRNGYTF
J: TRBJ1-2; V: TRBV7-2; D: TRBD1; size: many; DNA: TGTGCCAGCAGCTCGGGACAGGTCTATGGCTACACCTTC; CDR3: CASSSGQVYGYTF
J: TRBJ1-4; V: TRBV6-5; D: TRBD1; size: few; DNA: TGTGCCAGCAGAGCCAAGACAGGGGACAATGAAAAACTGTTTTTT; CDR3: CASRAKTGDNEKLFF
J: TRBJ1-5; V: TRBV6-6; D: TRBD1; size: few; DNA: TGTGCCAGCACTTACTCCCAGGGGGCTAGCCGGCAGCCCCAGCATTTT; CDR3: CASTYSQGASRQPQHF
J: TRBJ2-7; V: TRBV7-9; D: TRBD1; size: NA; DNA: TGTGCCAGCAGCTCAGGGACAGGGTGGACATACGAGCAGTACTTC; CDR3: CASSSGTGWTYEQYF
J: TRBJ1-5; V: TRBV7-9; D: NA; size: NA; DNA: TGTGCCAGCAGTTCTGCTCCTCAGCAACAGCCCCAGCATTTT; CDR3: CASSSAPQQQPQHF
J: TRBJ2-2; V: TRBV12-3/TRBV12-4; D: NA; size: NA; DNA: TGTGCCAGCAGTTTAGCTCTCCCGGGGGGCCCCGGGGAGCTGTTTTTT; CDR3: CASSLALPGGPGELFF
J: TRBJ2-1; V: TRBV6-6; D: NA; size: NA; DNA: TGTGCCAGCAGGGGCTCCAACAATGAGCAGTTCTTC; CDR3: CASRGSNNEQFF
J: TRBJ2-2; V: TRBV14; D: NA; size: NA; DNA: TGTGCCAGCCGGGACTCCGGACTTTTAGCGAACACCGGGGAGCTGTTTTTT; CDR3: CASRDSGLLANTGELFF
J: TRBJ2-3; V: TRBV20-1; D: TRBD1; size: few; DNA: TGCAGTGCTAGTTCGGTACAGGGGGCACGCACAGATACGCAGTATTTT; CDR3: CSASSVQGARTDTQYF
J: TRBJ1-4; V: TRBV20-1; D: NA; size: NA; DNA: TGCAGTGCTAAAACAGGGTCCACTAATGAAAAACTGTTTTTT; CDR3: CSAKTGSTNEKLFF
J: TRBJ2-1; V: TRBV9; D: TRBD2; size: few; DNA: TGTGCCAGCAGCGCCTCCGGACTAGGCGAGCAGTTCTTC; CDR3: CASSASGLGEQFF
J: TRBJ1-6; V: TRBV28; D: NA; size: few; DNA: TGTGCCAGCAGTCCACTCCGGGACGGGGATTCACCCCTCCACTTT; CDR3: CASSPLRDGDSPLHF
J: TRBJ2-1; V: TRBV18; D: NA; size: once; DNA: TGTGCCAGCTCACCAGGTTATAGGGCTAATGAGCAGGTCTTC; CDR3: CASSPGYRANEQVF
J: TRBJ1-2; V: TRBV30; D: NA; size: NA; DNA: TGTGCCTCCCACCTTATTACGCGGACAGTCGATGGCTACACCTTC; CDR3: CASHLITRTVDGYTF
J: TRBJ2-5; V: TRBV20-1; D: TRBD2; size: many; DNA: TGCAGTGCTGTGGCGGGAGGGGGAGAGACCCAGTACTTC; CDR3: CSAVAGGGETQYF
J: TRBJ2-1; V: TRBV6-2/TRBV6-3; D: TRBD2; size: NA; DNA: TGTGCCAGCAACCGACTAGCGGGAGGGCCGGGCAATGAGCAGTTCTTC; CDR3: CASNRLAGGPGNEQFF
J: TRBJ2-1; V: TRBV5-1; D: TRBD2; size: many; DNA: TGCGCCAGCAGCTTGGCAGCGGGGGCTTACAATGAGCAGTTCTTC; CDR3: CASSLAAGAYNEQFF
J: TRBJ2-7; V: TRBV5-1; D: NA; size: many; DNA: TGCGCCAGCAGCACCCGGACCGGCGCCTACGAGCAGTACTTC; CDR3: CASSTRTGAYEQYF
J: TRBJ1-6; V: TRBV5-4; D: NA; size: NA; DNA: TGTGCCAGCAGCCCGCCGGGCGGGGGTAATTCACCCCTCCACTTT; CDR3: CASSPPGGGNSPLHF
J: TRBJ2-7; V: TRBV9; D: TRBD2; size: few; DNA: TGTGCCAGCAGCGTAGCTGTGACTAGCGGGGGAGCCCCCTACGAGCAGTACTTC; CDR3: CASSVAVTSGGAPYEQYF
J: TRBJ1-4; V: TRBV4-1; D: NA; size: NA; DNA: TGCGCCAGCAACCTTAATCCTTGGGATTTCGGTGAAAAACTGTTTTTT; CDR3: CASNLNPWDFGEKLFF
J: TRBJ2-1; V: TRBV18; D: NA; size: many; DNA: TGCGCCAGCAGTCCCCGCGGGGGCGATGAGCAGTTCTTC; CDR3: CASSPRGGDEQFF
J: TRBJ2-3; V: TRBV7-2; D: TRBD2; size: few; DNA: TGTGCCAGCAGCTTGGGGTACCTGGGAGGGCTGAGCACAGATACGCAGTATTTT; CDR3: CASSLGYLGGLSTDTQYF
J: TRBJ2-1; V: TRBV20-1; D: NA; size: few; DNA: TGCAGTCGACTGGGACATAAGGCAAACAATGAGCAGTTCTTC; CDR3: CSRLGHKANNEQFF
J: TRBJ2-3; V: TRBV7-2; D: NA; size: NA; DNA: TGTGCCAGCAGCCCCTCTCTCACAGCTACGCAGTATTTT; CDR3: CASSPSLTATQYF
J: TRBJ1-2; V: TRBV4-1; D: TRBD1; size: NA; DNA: TGCGCCAGCAGAAAAGTCGGGACAGGGACCAATGGCTACACCTTC; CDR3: CASRKVGTGTNGYTF
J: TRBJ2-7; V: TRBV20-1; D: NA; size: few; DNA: TGCAGTGCTAGAGATCGATCAGCGGCCGACTACTCCTACGAGCAGTACTTC; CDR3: CSARDRSAADYSYEQYF
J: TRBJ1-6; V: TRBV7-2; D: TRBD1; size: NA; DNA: TGTGCCAGCAGCGCCCTACGACAGGGGGATTCACCCCTCCACTTT; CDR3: CASSALRQGDSPLHF
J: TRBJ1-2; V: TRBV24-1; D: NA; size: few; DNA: TGTGCCACCAGTGATTTGCTGACCGGCTACACCTTC; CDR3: CATSDLLTGYTF
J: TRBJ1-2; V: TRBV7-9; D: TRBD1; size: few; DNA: TGTGCCAGCAGCTTGGCAGGGGGCGGCTATGGCTACACCTTC; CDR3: CASSLAGGGYGYTF
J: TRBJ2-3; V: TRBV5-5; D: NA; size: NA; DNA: TGTGCCAGCAGCTATGAGATAGATACGCAGTATTTT; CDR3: CASSYEIDTQYF
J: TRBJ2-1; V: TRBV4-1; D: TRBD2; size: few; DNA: TGCGCCAGCAGCCTAGATCTCCGCGGGGGGACGTACAATGAGCAGTTCTTC; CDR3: CASSLDLRGGTYNEQFF
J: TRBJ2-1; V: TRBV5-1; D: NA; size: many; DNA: TGCGCCAGCAGCTTTCGGGACACCTACAATGAGCAGTTCTTC; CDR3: CASSFRDTYNEQFF
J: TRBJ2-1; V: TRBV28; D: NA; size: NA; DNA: TGTGCCAGCAGTCCCCAGGGTCCCTCCGGGAATGAGCAGTTCTTC; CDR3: CASSPQGPSGNEQFF
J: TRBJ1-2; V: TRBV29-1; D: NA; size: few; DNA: TGCAGCGTTGTTGAGGGTTGGTATGGCTACACCTTC; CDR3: CSVVEGWYGYTF
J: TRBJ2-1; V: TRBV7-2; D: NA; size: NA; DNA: TGTGCCAGCAGCGTCGACTATTACAATGAGCAGTTCTTC; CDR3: CASSVDYYNEQFF
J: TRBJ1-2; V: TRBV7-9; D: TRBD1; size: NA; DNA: TGTGCCAGCAGCTTCGGACAGGCCCTTAACTATGGCTACACCTTC; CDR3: CASSFGQALNYGYTF
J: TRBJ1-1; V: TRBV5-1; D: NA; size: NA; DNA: TGCGCCAGCAGCTTGGAGGGACAACCTGAAGCTTTCTTT; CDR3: CASSLEGQPEAFF